Detailed here is one TCR beta chain. Its antigen is still unknown. The entry originates in a study of CD8+ T cells in alopecia areata. General study points: On tofacitinib, scalp and blood still held many of the expanded lesional clones. Scalp lesions, especially in alopecia totalis/universalis, had higher clonality than normal scalp.

cDNA prepared by RNA extraction and subsequent reverse transcription served as the template for sequencing. Profiled with immunoSEQ multiplex PCR; TCRdb holds only in-frame clones, not every one. The sample yields roughly 99,000 clones, over 80% seen once. The treatment is: oral pan-JAK inhibitor, 5-10 mg twice daily. The material sequenced was CD8+ T cells sorted from blood, taken at week 24, from a patient treated with tofacitinib. The sequence was collected from a human donor with alopecia areata.

The chain's CDR3 is CASSLRSRVLYNEQFF. In nucleotides, the CDR3 is TGTGCCAGCAGTTTACGTTCCCGGGTACTTTACAATGAGCAGTTCTTC. V usage is TRBV28 and J usage is TRBJ2-1, with D unclear. CDR1 and CDR2 from the germline V gene are MDHEN and SYDVKM. Trimming took 2 bases from V and 4 from J, leaving 15 bases between them. The CDR3 has 16 amino acids.